This TCR beta chain was found in a study of early T cells in non-severe SARS-CoV-2 infection. About the research overall: RNA in bulk from unsorted whole blood was sequenced, and chains were unpaired.

Germline CDR1 MNHEY, CDR2 SVGAGI. CDR3 length equals 18 residues. Trimming pared 0 bases from V and 0 bases from J, leaving 14 bases between. Individual cDNA molecules were tagged with unique molecular identifiers, the study reported. One entry per CDR3 protein, called by TCRdb with MiXCR from the 5' RACE reads. The profile covers some 91,000 distinct CDR3 sequences, with roughly 11% appearing a single time and approximately 4.7% taken by the ten largest. Study-wide findings and caveats: Database matching using VDJdb favored anti-spike CD8 responses, with private and CD4 specificities left missing.

Remarks on this clonotype: What it binds is unknown.

The chain combines TRBV6-5 with TRBJ2-2, with no clear D. The sequencing here drew on whole blood, taken at baseline. This clonotype was obtained from an adult who was a healthcare worker with PCR-confirmed SARS-CoV-2 infection or an uninfected control (not recorded which). CDR3 sequence reads: CASSYSPSQFANTGELFF. The CDR3 nucleotides read TGTGCCAGCAGTTACTCGCCCTCCCAGTTCGCGAACACCGGGGAGCTGTTTTTT.